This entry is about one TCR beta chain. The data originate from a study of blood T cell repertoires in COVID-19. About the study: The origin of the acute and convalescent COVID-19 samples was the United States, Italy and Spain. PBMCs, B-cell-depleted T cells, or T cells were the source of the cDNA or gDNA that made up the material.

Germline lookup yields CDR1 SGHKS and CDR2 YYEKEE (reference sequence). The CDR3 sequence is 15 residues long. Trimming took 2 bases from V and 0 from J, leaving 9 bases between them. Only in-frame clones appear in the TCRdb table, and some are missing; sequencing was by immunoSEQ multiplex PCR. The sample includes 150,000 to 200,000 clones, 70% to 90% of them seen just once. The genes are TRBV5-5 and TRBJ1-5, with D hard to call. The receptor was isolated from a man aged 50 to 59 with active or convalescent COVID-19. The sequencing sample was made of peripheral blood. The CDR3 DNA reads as TGTGCCAGCAGCTTAGGAGGAAATAGCAATCAGCCCCAGCATTTT. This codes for CASSLGGNSNQPQHF.